This entry is about one T cell receptor (beta chain). As yet, its antigen is unknown. The source of the sample is a study of T cell responses to AZD1222 COVID-19 vaccine. Study observations and caveats: AZD1222 recipients seropositive at baseline numbered only six. Unmutated variant regions are reportedly targeted by nearly half of spike-specific TCRs. Researchers report vaccine-associated CD4 TCRs spanning spike, with dominance at 160-218 and 743-854. The sample set comprised mostly white British donors with more females, and clonal diversity was possibly underestimated.

Clones were sequenced by immunoSEQ multiplex PCR, and TCRdb holds only the in-frame ones, with some missing. The data contain some 80,000 clones, about 91% of them seen just once; the ten biggest clones take up roughly 10%. CDR3 size: 15 residues. V trimming: 0 bases; J trimming: 8 bases; junction bases outside the gene matches: 8. Germline V CDR1 and CDR2: GTSNPN, SVGIG (reference sequence). Sequencing used peripheral blood, obtained 28 days after the second dose of the MenACWY control vaccine. This rearrangement joins TRBV30 to TRBJ1-5; TRBD1 matches 9 bases. The receptor comes from an adult who received the MenACWY meningococcal vaccine as a control. The CDR3 protein is CAWSVRGQGEEPQHF. CDR3 nucleotides: TGTGCCTGGAGTGTAAGGGGACAGGGTGAAGAGCCCCAGCATTTT.